This is a list of T cell receptor beta chains from one sample in a study of T-cell reconstitution after alpha-beta-depleted transplantation in children. TCRdb redid the calling of the PCR reads with MiXCR, one entry per CDR3 protein. The table records fewer than 550,000 distinct CDR3 sequences, 11% of them present only once. The sample here was PBMCs, mostly from graft donor cells, taken 180 days after TCRalphabeta/CD19-depleted stem cell transplant. These receptors came from a female patient aged 2-9 years who had a stem cell transplant for aplastic anemia, so the T cells may come from the graft donor. Each CDR3 is given with its conserved first and last residue. Fields, in order: J gene, clone size, V gene, D gene, CDR3 DNA, CDR3 protein. The D gene is left open where the match is weak. Size values are once, few and many counts, or a class for expanded clones, and some rows have none.

>TRBJ2-7|NA|TRBV2|TRBD2
TGTGCCAGCAGTGAGTCTAGCGGGACGCCTTCCTACGAGCAGTACTTC
CASSESSGTPSYEQYF
>TRBJ1-5|NA|TRBV11-2|TRBD1
TGTGCCAGCTCTCCCCGAGGGTCGGGACAGTATAGCAATCAGCCCCAGCATTTT
CASSPRGSGQYSNQPQHF
>TRBJ1-4|NA|TRBV7-2|NA
TGTGCCAGCAGCTTAGACAGGGTTCGAGAAAAACTGTTTTTT
CASSLDRVREKLFF
>TRBJ2-1|many|TRBV27|NA
TGTGCCAGCAGTTTATCTTTCCGTGAGCAGTTCTTC
CASSLSFREQFF
>TRBJ2-2|NA|TRBV4-3|NA
TGCGCCAGCAGTTTAAAAGGAGGAGTTGCGAACACCGGGGAGCTGTTTTTT
CASSLKGGVANTGELFF
>TRBJ1-2|NA|TRBV6-5|TRBD1
TGTGCCAGCAGTTACACAACTACAGGGGGATCAGGCTACACCTTC
CASSYTTTGGSGYTF
>TRBJ2-2|NA|TRBV11-2|TRBD1
TGTGCCAGCAGCCGGACAGGGGGCTCCTGGGAGCTGTTTTTT
CASSRTGGSWELFF
>TRBJ2-1|NA|TRBV7-3|NA
TGTGCCAGCAGCTTAGGGGGGCCAATGGGGCAGTTCTTC
CASSLGGPMGQFF
>TRBJ2-5|many|TRBV5-1|NA
TGCGCCAGCAGCTTGGGGCCTGGACAAGAGACCCAGTACTTC
CASSLGPGQETQYF
>TRBJ2-1|NA|TRBV19|TRBD2
TGTGCCAGTAGTATAGGAGCTAGCGGGAGTATCTACAATGAGCAGTTCTTC
CASSIGASGSIYNEQFF
>TRBJ2-7|NA|TRBV11-3|NA
TGTGCCAGCAGCTTAAGCAGGGCAGCACACGAGCAGTACTTC
CASSLSRAAHEQYF
>TRBJ2-3|NA|TRBV18|TRBD2
TGTGCCAGCTCACCTCTAGCGGGAAGCGCAGATACGCAGTATTTT
CASSPLAGSADTQYF
>TRBJ2-4|NA|TRBV6-2/TRBV6-3|NA
TGTGCCAGCAGTTACGCGCGGGGCCCCCAAAACATTCAGTACTTC
CASSYARGPQNIQYF